This T cell receptor (beta chain) derives from a study of T cell responses to AZD1222 COVID-19 vaccine. Some clones are missing from TCRdb's copy, which holds only in-frame ones; the method was immunoSEQ multiplex PCR. The table lists about 180,000 clones, 88% of them singletons, with less than 0.55% in the top ten. Germline CDR1 and CDR2: MDHEN and SYDVKM. The CDR3 is 13 amino acids. V lost 7 bases and J lost 4; bases outside the gene matches: 6. The chain links TRBV28 to TRBJ1-1; 7 bases match TRBD1. The material sequenced was peripheral blood, taken on day 0 of AZD1222 vaccination. The receptor comes from an adult in good health. The CDR3 DNA reads TGTGCCAGCACCGGGACAGAATTCACTGAAGCTTTCTTT. Its protein product is CASTGTEFTEAFF.